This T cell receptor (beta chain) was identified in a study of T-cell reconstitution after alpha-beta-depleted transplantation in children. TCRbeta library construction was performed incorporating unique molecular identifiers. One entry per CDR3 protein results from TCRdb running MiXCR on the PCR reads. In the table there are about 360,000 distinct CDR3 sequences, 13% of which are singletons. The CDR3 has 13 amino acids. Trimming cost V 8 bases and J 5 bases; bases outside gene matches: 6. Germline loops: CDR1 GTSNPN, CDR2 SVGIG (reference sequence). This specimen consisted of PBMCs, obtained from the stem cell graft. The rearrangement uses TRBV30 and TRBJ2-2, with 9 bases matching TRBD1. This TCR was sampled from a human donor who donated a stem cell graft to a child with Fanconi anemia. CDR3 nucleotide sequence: TGTGCCGGTCCCGGGACAGGGACCGGGGAGCTGTTTTTT. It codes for CAGPGTGTGELFF.